A selection of T cell receptor beta chains follows, all from one sample in a study of Ad26.COV2.S vaccination and SARS-CoV-2 variants. Clones were read by immunoSEQ multiplex PCR, and TCRdb kept only the in-frame ones, dropping some. The data hold approximately 350,000 clones, with roughly 84% observed a single time. The sequencing here drew on peripheral blood, taken in a trial of Ad26.COV2.S vaccine versus placebo. Receptors originate from a person between 18 and 59 years old who received the Ad26.COV2.S COVID-19 vaccine or a placebo. CDR3s include the opening cysteine and the closing phenylalanine or tryptophan. The order of the fields is J gene, V gene, D gene, CDR3 protein. A D gene is named only where the DNA matches it firmly.

TRBJ1-4	TRBV6-6	-	CASSYGDEKLFF
TRBJ2-5	TRBV5-1	-	CASSLEGFPGTQYF
TRBJ2-3	TRBV24-1	-	CATSPGWGNTDTQYF
TRBJ2-7	TRBV18	TRBD2	CASSPAGTTYEQYF
TRBJ2-7	TRBV5-4	-	CASRLDPLTYEQYF
TRBJ1-6	TRBV2	-	CASSEQGLNSPLHF
TRBJ1-1	TRBV6-4	-	CASSARTPNTEAFF
TRBJ1-1	TRBV5-6	-	CASSFITDSPRTEAFF
TRBJ1-1	TRBV7-8	TRBD1	CASSPGQGTEAFF
TRBJ2-3	TRBV5-1	TRBD2	CASSLPTSGGSRDTQYF
TRBJ1-2	TRBV4-3	-	CASSQDPGDYGYTF
TRBJ1-2	TRBV6-5	TRBD1	CASSYSMGTGNGYTF
TRBJ1-5	TRBV27	-	CASRGLAGNQPQHF
TRBJ1-5	TRBV19	-	CASSPNSPIRRSNQPQHF
TRBJ2-3	TRBV11-2	TRBD1	CASSLVRYRGLLTDTQYF
TRBJ1-1	TRBV27	-	CASSFLLDSEAFF
TRBJ2-5	TRBV5-1	-	CASSLEGGTQYF
TRBJ1-1	TRBV6-2/TRBV6-3	TRBD1	CATIPTGYTEAFF
TRBJ1-6	TRBV6-6	-	CASSYAEEDSPLHF
TRBJ2-3	TRBV18	-	CASSPPTGTGSTDTQYF
TRBJ2-3	TRBV5-1	-	CASSLDSSTDTQYF
TRBJ1-6	TRBV5-5	-	CASSLRDRGPNSPLHF
TRBJ1-2	TRBV11-2	TRBD1	CASSLVRTGGNRNGYTF
TRBJ2-1	TRBV5-1	TRBD2	CASSLASGWGDEQFF
TRBJ1-2	TRBV4-3	TRBD1	CASSQDKGARGYTF
TRBJ1-1	TRBV5-5	-	CASSAPWATNTEAFF
TRBJ1-3	TRBV27	-	CASSSDGGNTIYF
TRBJ2-1	TRBV9	TRBD2	CASSVGGGYYNEQFF
TRBJ1-2	TRBV12-3/TRBV12-4	-	CASRTGSFYGYTF
TRBJ2-1	TRBV6-2/TRBV6-3	TRBD1	CASSRTGTEQFF
TRBJ2-1	TRBV30	TRBD2	CAWSVRLTSGNNEQFF
TRBJ1-1	TRBV7-2	-	CASSSVTEAFF
TRBJ2-5	TRBV15	TRBD1	CATSRMRGLETQYF
TRBJ1-3	TRBV30	TRBD1	CAWTIDRGPGNTIYF
TRBJ2-5	TRBV19	-	CASRTTGSETQYF
TRBJ2-7	TRBV7-6	-	CASSPRAGEEQYF
TRBJ1-1	TRBV2	TRBD1	CASSRQGGNTEAFF
TRBJ1-5	TRBV4-1	TRBD1	CASSEGQGSFNQPQHF
TRBJ1-2	TRBV6-5	TRBD1	CASDRDRGDYGYTF
TRBJ1-5	TRBV6-5	-	CASSSLGGSDQPQHF
TRBJ1-5	TRBV18	-	CASSPFRADSNQPQHF
TRBJ1-3	TRBV9	-	CASSAGRVTGSGNTIYF
TRBJ2-2	TRBV4-1	-	CASSQWEGGSTGELFF